This T cell receptor (beta chain) is drawn from a study of molecular identifiers for immune sequencing clone quantification. Study-wide results and caveats: Jurkat TCR RNA spiked in from one cell could reportedly be detected among about 1.1 million naive cells.

For this clonotype: As yet, its antigen is unknown.

TCRdb reprocessed the PCR reads with MiXCR, giving one entry per CDR3 protein. The sample contains around 460,000 distinct CDR3 sequences, about 20% of which appear only once. Sorting recovered naive CD8 T cells on a CD8+CD4-CCR7+CD45RA+ profile. This sequence was found in a human donor in good health. Some libraries in this study had Jurkat cell RNA spiked in. The source material was naive CD8+ T cells from blood, with Jurkat cell RNA spiked in. Subset indicated: FACS-sorted CD8+CD4-CCR7+CD45RA+ naive T cells.

CDR3 loop: CASSPPLSGGTGELFF. CDR3 nucleotide sequence: TGTGCCAGCAGCCCACCGCTTAGCGGGGGAACCGGGGAGCTGTTTTTT. The chain joins TRBV7-9 to TRBJ2-2; 9 nucleotides align to TRBD2. The V gene's germline CDR1 is SEHNR and CDR2 FQNEAQ (reference sequence). This CDR3 has 16 amino acids. V trimming: 5 bases; J trimming: 5 bases; junction bases outside the gene matches: 9.